Presented here are 21 T cell receptor beta chains from one specimen sequenced in a study of cytotoxic CD8 clonotypes in ibrutinib-treated CLL. This table comes from immunoSEQ multiplex PCR, and its TCRdb copy is limited to in-frame clones, with some not included. This sample yields around 310,000 clones, of which more than 65% are seen a single time; more than 6% belongs to the top ten. The specimen comprised PBMCs, sampled before ibrutinib treatment. The receptor set was obtained from a human donor with chronic lymphocytic leukemia.

This clone has only a few counts. V is TRBV10-3 and J is TRBJ2-7; the match to TRBD2 covers 10 bases. Germline CDR1 is ENHRY and CDR2 is SYGVKD. The CDR3 covers 13 residues. J was trimmed by 5 bases and V by 11 bases; bases with no gene match: 9. The CDR3 DNA is TGTGCCCTCAAGCGGGAGGGCTTGAACGAGCAGTACTTC. Translated, it gives CALKREGLNEQYF.

The chain employs TRBV9 and TRBJ2-2; the match to TRBD2 covers 15 bases. The CDR3 contains 19 residues. J gave up 5 bases and V 4 bases, and 12 bases lay outside the gene matches. Germline V CDR1 and CDR2: SGDLS, YYNGEE. The CDR3 here is CASSSPGGLAGGETGELFF. In DNA form, the CDR3 reads TGTGCCAGCAGCTCACCGGGGGGACTAGCGGGAGGTGAAACCGGGGAGCTGTTTTTT.

The chain links TRBV28 to TRBJ2-3; 13 bases map to TRBD2. Losses at the gene ends were 5 bases for V and 4 bases for J; bases not matched to a gene: 6. Germline V gives CDR1 MDHEN, CDR2 SYDVKM. CDR3 length: 16 amino acids. CDR3 nucleotide sequence: TGTGCCAGCAGTACTAGCGGGAGGGCCGGGTCAGATACGCAGTATTTT. It yields the protein CASSTSGRAGSDTQYF.

This chain uses TRBV28 with TRBJ1-3, with D maybe TRBD1 (6 bases). The length of the CDR3 is 14 residues. Trimming removed 6 bases at V and 0 bases at J, with 9 bases between. The germline V gene has CDR1 MDHEN and CDR2 SYDVKM. CDR3 loop: CASRGGSSGNTIYF. The CDR3 DNA reads TGTGCCAGCAGAGGGGGGTCCTCTGGAAACACCATATATTTT.

The V gene is TRBV30, the J gene TRBJ2-7; D remains unclear. CDR1 and CDR2 from the germline V gene are GTSNPN and SVGIG (reference sequence). V shed 2 bases and J shed 3 bases, with 20 bases lying between them. The CDR3 is made up of 16 amino acids. This CDR3 reads CAWSSSHKEVGYEQYF. DNA for the CDR3: TGTGCCTGGAGTAGCTCCCATAAAGAAGTCGGCTACGAGCAGTACTTC.

This clone has just one count. The chain employs TRBV4-3 and TRBJ2-2; 9 positions match TRBD2. Trimming took 5 bases from V and 4 from J; bases not matched to a gene: 5. Germline V gives CDR1 LGHNA, CDR2 YSLEER. The CDR3 sequence is 15 residues long. The CDR3 loop reads CASSFTSGSTGELFF. The CDR3 nucleotides read TGCGCCAGCAGCTTTACTAGCGGGTCCACCGGGGAGCTGTTTTTT.

The sample holds one count of this clone. The V gene is TRBV30, the J gene TRBJ2-7; D may be TRBD1 or TRBD2 (5 bases each). The V end was cut by 1 base, the J end by 4 bases, with 11 bases between. The CDR3 extends over 13 amino acids. Looked up from germline, CDR1 is GTSNPN and CDR2 is SVGIG (reference sequence). Here the CDR3 reads CAWSGRGGYEQYF. The CDR3 DNA reads as TGTGCCTGGAGTGGTCGGGGCGGGTACGAGCAGTACTTC.

The chain uses TRBV27 and TRBJ1-2, with TRBD1 identical over 9 bases. V lost 3 bases, J lost 7 bases, and 9 bases stayed unmatched. The CDR3 loop spans 15 amino acids. Germline-derived CDR1 and CDR2 are MNHEY and SMNVEV (reference sequence). The CDR3 DNA reads as TGTGCCAGCAGTTTTGGGCGGACAGGGGCGGGTGGCTACACCTTC. Translated, it gives CASSFGRTGAGGYTF.

This chain joins TRBV7-9 and TRBJ2-7; 9 nucleotides agree with TRBD2. This CDR3 comprises 15 residues. V gave up 5 bases and J gave up 0 bases; unmatched junction bases: 5. Germline assignment: CDR1 SEHNR and CDR2 FQNEAQ (reference sequence). The CDR3 bases are TGTGCCAGCAGCGTTAGCGGGAGTACCTCCTACGAGCAGTACTTC. Translation gives CASSVSGSTSYEQYF.

This clone occurred once. Other DNA sequences in the same sample also yield this CDR3. This chain links TRBV6-5 with TRBJ1-3; a weak D match, TRBD1 (5 bases). Trimming took 6 bases from V and 2 from J, leaving 11 bases between them. CDR3 length equals 14 residues. From germline, CDR1 is MNHEY and CDR2 SVGAGI. Written as DNA, the CDR3 is TGTGCCAGCAGCCCCGGGGGGGCTGGAAACACCATATATTTT. Translating it yields CASSPGGAGNTIYF.

The rearrangement uses TRBV10-3 and TRBJ2-7; D is undetermined. Trimming took off 0 bases at V and 3 bases at J, with 9 bases between the two ends. The CDR3 covers 14 residues. CDR1 and CDR2 from the germline V gene are ENHRY and SYGVKD. The chain's CDR3 is CAISESRYRYEQYF. In DNA, the CDR3 is TGTGCCATCAGTGAGTCTCGATACCGCTACGAGCAGTACTTC.

The genes are TRBV28 and TRBJ1-2; D is undetermined. Looked up from germline, CDR1 is MDHEN and CDR2 is SYDVKM. V dropped 5 bases and J dropped 8 bases, with 15 bases sitting between them. This CDR3 is 13 amino acids long. The CDR3: CASSPTATRGYTF. Written as DNA, the CDR3 is TGTGCCAGCAGTCCAACAGCGACGAGGGGCTACACCTTC.

This sequence joins TRBV29-1 and TRBJ2-1; 8 bases are shared with TRBD2. Losses at the gene ends were 3 bases for V and 5 bases for J; bases not matched to a gene: 6. This CDR3 comprises 14 residues. The germline gives CDR1 SQVTM, CDR2 ANQGSEA. The CDR3 here is CSVDRLAGNNEQFF. As DNA, the CDR3 is TGCAGCGTTGATCGCCTAGCGGGTAACAATGAGCAGTTCTTC.

The chain is built from TRBV5-1 and TRBJ2-7; 9 bases match TRBD1. The germline gives CDR1 SGHRS, CDR2 YFSETQ. The CDR3 spans 13 residues. With V trimmed by 3 bases and J by 3 bases, 1 base remained unmatched. CDR3 sequence reads: CASSSDRGYEQYF. CDR3 bases: TGCGCCAGCAGCTCGGACAGGGGCTACGAGCAGTACTTC.

V usage is TRBV5-1 and J usage is TRBJ2-2; 7 positions agree with TRBD1. The V segment lost 5 bases and the J segment 4 bases; nucleotides outside the gene matches: 5. This CDR3 spans 14 amino acids. Germline loops: CDR1 SGHRS, CDR2 YFSETQ. In DNA, the CDR3 is TGCGCCAGCAGAACGACAGGGACCACCGGGGAGCTGTTTTTT. Its translation is CASRTTGTTGELFF.

The chain is built from TRBV29-1 and TRBJ2-1; 8 positions agree with TRBD2. V was pared by 3 bases and J by 2 bases, with 3 bases of the junction left unmatched. The CDR3 loop spans 14 amino acids. Germline V gene lookup returns CDR1 SQVTM and CDR2 ANQGSEA. The CDR3 DNA sequence: TGCAGCGTTGAGTCTAGCGGGCCCTACAATGAGCAGTTCTTC. Translating it yields CSVESSGPYNEQFF.

The genes are TRBV18 and TRBJ2-2, with 8 bases identical to TRBD2. CDR1 is KGHSH, CDR2 LQKENI, per germline. This CDR3 contains 20 residues. V trimming: 6 bases; J trimming: 0 bases; junction bases outside the gene matches: 18. CDR3 protein: CASSPGLGLTFNANTGELFF. The DNA of the CDR3 is TGTGCCAGCTCCCCGGGACTAGGACTAACCTTTAACGCGAACACCGGGGAGCTGTTTTTT.

This clone was detected a few times. V is TRBV18 and J is TRBJ1-5; TRBD1 agrees at 11 bases. The V and J ends lost 3 bases and 5 bases, in that order; junction bases with no gene match: 3. Germline CDR1 reads KGHSH; CDR2 reads LQKENI. This CDR3 contains 15 residues. The DNA of the CDR3 is TGTGCCAGCTCACCGATGGGACAGGGGGATCAGCCCCAGCATTTT. Translation: CASSPMGQGDQPQHF.

The chain uses TRBV27 and TRBJ1-1, with D tentatively TRBD1 (5 bases). V lost 4 bases to trimming and J lost 4 bases, with 10 bases between them. CDR1 is MNHEY and CDR2 is SMNVEV in the germline V gene (reference sequence). The CDR3 has 13 amino acids. CDR3 loop: CASSWGVGTEAFF. For the CDR3, the DNA is TGTGCCAGCAGTTGGGGGGTCGGCACTGAAGCTTTCTTT.

The CDR3 DNA is TGTGCCAGCAGCTTAGATAAAGGTTGGTACGAGCAGTACTTC. Residues: CASSLDKGWYEQYF. The V call is TRBV11-2, the J call TRBJ2-7; D uncertain. Trimming pared 0 bases from V and 4 bases from J, leaving 10 bases between. Germline CDR1 and CDR2: SGHAT and FQNNGV. The CDR3 is 14 amino acids.

The chain employs TRBV7-9 and TRBJ2-2; 8 positions agree with TRBD1. CDR1 and CDR2 from the germline V gene are SEHNR and FQNEAQ (reference sequence). V was clipped by 4 bases and J by 7 bases; unmatched bases: 5. This CDR3 spans 14 amino acids. The CDR3 nucleotides read TGTGCCAGCAGCTCACAGGGGGTGAGCGGGGAGCTGTTTTTT. Translated: CASSSQGVSGELFF. The whole variable domain, remainder taken from reference TRBV7-9 and TRBJ2-2, is DTGVSQNPRHKITKRGQNVTFRCDPISEHNRLYWYRQTLGQGPEFLTYFQNEAQLEKSRLLSDRFSAERPKGSFSTLEIQRTEQGDSAMYLCASSSQGVSGELFFGEGSRLTVL.